This T cell receptor (beta chain) was identified during a study of blood T cell repertoires in COVID-19. Looking at the study overall: Specimens from acute and convalescent COVID-19 originated in the United States, Italy and Spain. T cells, B-cell-depleted T cells, or PBMCs provided the cDNA or gDNA that served as material.

Trimming cost V 1 base and J 11 bases, with 8 bases left between them. Germline CDR1 SGHVS, CDR2 FNYEAQ. This CDR3 contains 11 residues. Original handling: Using reference gene primer amplification, nucleated cell counts were estimated. Produced via immunoSEQ multiplex PCR; TCRdb's table is partial and in-frame only. V and J calls and clone size come straight from that table; D and trimming were deduced from the DNA. The table records roughly 120,000 clones, around 80% of them present only once. The gene calls are TRBV7-6 and TRBJ1-2; D remains unclear. This clonotype was sampled from a man between 65 and 85 years old with acute or convalescent COVID-19. Sequencing was performed on peripheral blood. For the CDR3, the DNA is TGTGCCAGCAGCTTAGGGGCCGGATACACCTTC. It translates to CASSLGAGYTF.